The 28 T cell receptor beta chains presented below share a single source sample, sequenced in a study of vaccination and CD4 T cells after COVID-19 (dated by TCRdb to between 2021 and 2024). Receptor libraries were prepared by PCR. TCRdb lists the instrument as Illumina iSeq 100. TCR sequencing of DNA from cultured CD4+ T cells used the Oncomine TCR Beta short-read assay at the Johns Hopkins FTIC core. TCRdb trimmed public reads at Q25 via fastp, called clones via MiXCR and kept in-frame beta chains. Each entry is one CDR3 protein sequence, shown with its most common DNA and genes. Within this sample are 20,000 to 25,000 distinct CDR3 sequences, with around 63% of them counted one time only. About 4% of the sample belongs to the ten largest clones. Interpreted using the paper, the treatment or condition label stands for: approximately 9-day PBMC culture with coronavirus spike peptide pools or control peptides (ViraFEST assay).

No antigen has been identified for these receptors. Sequences were obtained from CD4+ T cells from blood, cultured in vitro. These receptors all come from a human donor who had recovered from COVID-19.

The chain combines TRBV20-1 with TRBJ2-3; maybe TRBD1 (6 bases). The CDR3 is made up of 14 amino acids. Germline lookup yields CDR1 DFQATT and CDR2 SNEGSKA (reference sequence). Trimming removed 3 bases from V and 0 bases from J, with 10 bases in between. This chain's CDR3 is CSARITGSTDTQYF. CDR3 bases: TGCAGTGCTAGGATTACAGGGAGCACAGATACGCAGTATTTT.

As DNA, the CDR3 is TGTGCCAGCAGTGAAGCAGGAACGAGTGGCGGGGAGCTGTTTTTT. It specifies CASSEAGTSGGELFF. The V and J genes are TRBV2 and TRBJ2-2; D is unresolved. V was shortened by 0 bases and J by 7 bases, with 12 bases between the two germline ends. The V gene's germline CDR1 is SNHLY and CDR2 FYNNEI. This CDR3 has 15 amino acids.

The chain combines TRBV28 with TRBJ2-7; TRBD1 aligns across 8 bases. The junction had 17 bases not matched to a gene; V was cut back by 6 bases and J by 4 bases. The germline CDR1 and CDR2 sequences are MDHEN and SYDVKM. This CDR3 comprises 17 residues. CDR3 nucleotides: TGTGCCAGCAGCGTCTTCCTCCGGGACTGGGACAGGTACGAGCAGTACTTC. Translating gives CASSVFLRDWDRYEQYF.

This sequence joins TRBV19 and TRBJ1-5; maybe TRBD1 (5 bases). V was trimmed by 3 bases and J by 6 bases, leaving 15 bases between them. CDR3 length: 15 residues. In germline, CDR1 is LNHDA, CDR2 SQIVND (reference sequence). CDR3 nucleotides: TGTGCCAGTAGTATTGCGGGGGGGAGGAGTCAGCCCCAGCATTTT. Translation gives CASSIAGGRSQPQHF. Full variable domain (outside the CDR3, taken from reference TRBV19 and TRBJ1-5): DGGITQSPKYLFRKEGQNVTLSCEQNLNHDAMYWYRQDPGQGLRLIYYSQIVNDFQKGDIAEGYSVSREKKESFPLTVTSAQKNPTAFYLCASSIAGGRSQPQHFGDGTRLSIL.

The chain employs TRBV28 and TRBJ1-1; 7 bases line up with TRBD1. V lost 6 bases to trimming and J lost 1 base; unmatched junction nucleotides: 2. The CDR3 is 13 amino acids. Germline CDR1 and CDR2: MDHEN and SYDVKM. The chain's CDR3 is CASSRQGNTEAFF. CDR3 bases: TGTGCCAGCAGCCGACAGGGGAACACTGAAGCTTTCTTT.

The CDR3 here is CASSSDRGFLETQYF. DNA for the CDR3: TGTGCCAGCAGCTCGGACAGGGGGTTTCTAGAGACCCAGTACTTC. The chain carries TRBV27 and TRBJ2-5; 10 positions match TRBD1. After removal of 6 bases from V and 4 bases from J, the junction contained 8 bases not matched to a gene. There are 15 residues in the CDR3. Germline V lookup: CDR1 MNHEY, CDR2 SMNVEV (reference sequence).

This chain connects TRBV6-1 to TRBJ1-2; 8 positions agree with TRBD1. This CDR3 has 14 amino acids. With 5 bases clipped from V and 12 bases from J, the junction kept 14 bases outside the gene matches. CDR1 and CDR2 (germline): MNHNS, SASEGT. The CDR3 DNA reads as TGTGCCAGCAGTCCCTACTCATCGGACAGGGAAAACACCTTC. Its protein is CASSPYSSDRENTF.

The rearrangement joins TRBV12-1 to TRBJ2-3. TRBV12-1 is a pseudogene locus. The CDR3 is 14 residues long. CDR3 sequence: CASTHLTDADTQYF. The DNA of the CDR3 is TGTGCCAGCACCCATCTAACGGACGCAGATACGCAGTATTTT.

V is TRBV6-1 and J is TRBJ2-2; D assignment may be TRBD1 or TRBD2 (5 bases each). CDR3 length: 15 residues. Germline V gene lookup returns CDR1 MNHNS and CDR2 SASEGT. The V end was cut by 8 bases, the J end by 3 bases, with 16 bases between. The CDR3 loop is CASARGTGYTGELFF. CDR3 nucleotide sequence: TGTGCCAGCGCGAGAGGGACGGGGTACACCGGGGAGCTGTTTTTT.

The V call is TRBV28, the J call TRBJ1-2, with D maybe TRBD1 (6 bases). In germline, CDR1 is MDHEN, CDR2 SYDVKM. V was cut by 6 bases and J by 5 bases, with 19 bases left in between. The CDR3 runs to 15 residues. The CDR3 DNA reads TGTGCCAGCAGCTCCGACGCTGGGGGCCGGTATGGCTACACCTTC. Its protein product is CASSSDAGGRYGYTF.

J is TRBJ2-5 and V is TRBV4-2; 7 positions match TRBD2. The CDR3 consists of 18 residues. The germline V gene has CDR1 LGHNA and CDR2 YNFKEQ. Germline trimming cut 4 bases from V and 4 bases from J; bases unmatched to any gene: 18. CDR3 sequence: CASSRAISGDLSVETQYF. CDR3 DNA: TGTGCCAGCAGCCGGGCGATCAGCGGGGATCTCTCGGTAGAGACCCAGTACTTC.

Only a few counts were recorded for this clonotype. The CDR3 DNA follows: TGTGCCACCAGCAGAGATTTATCCGGGGACCTGGACTATGGCTACACCTTC. Its protein product is CATSRDLSGDLDYGYTF. V and J are TRBV15 and TRBJ1-2; TRBD1 is a possible D gene (5 bases). Germline V CDR1 and CDR2: LNHNV, YYDKDF (reference sequence). The CDR3 runs 17 residues. V was cut by 0 bases and J by 3 bases, with 17 bases left in between.

The V and J genes are TRBV7-9 and TRBJ2-3, with D possibly matching TRBD2 (6 bases). The CDR3 runs to 14 residues. Germline V gene data show CDR1 as SEHNR and CDR2 as FQNEAQ (reference sequence). With 0 bases removed from V and 9 bases from J, the gap between germline ends came to 13 bases. CDR3 coding DNA: TGTGCCAGCAGCTTAGCAGGGGATGGGAGGACGCAGTATTTT. It codes for CASSLAGDGRTQYF.

The chain is built from TRBV10-3 and TRBJ2-3; TRBD2 matches 9 bases. The V gene's germline CDR1 is ENHRY and CDR2 SYGVKD. The CDR3 sequence is 15 residues long. V was pared by 2 bases and J by 3 bases, with 3 bases of the junction left unmatched. CDR3 in amino acids: CAISEVAGDTDTQYF. The CDR3 region has the DNA TGTGCCATCAGTGAGGTAGCGGGGGATACAGATACGCAGTATTTT.

This CDR3 is CASSVTSGSSYEQYF. DNA for the CDR3: TGTGCCAGCAGCGTGACTAGCGGGAGTTCCTACGAGCAGTACTTC. The chain links TRBV7-2 to TRBJ2-7; 12 positions agree with TRBD2. Per germline, CDR1 SGHTA and CDR2 FQGNSA. CDR3 size: 15 residues. V dropped 5 bases and J dropped 1; count of bases not matched to a gene: 3.

V usage is TRBV20-1 and J usage is TRBJ1-5; 10 bases line up with TRBD1. V shed 3 bases and J 2 bases; nucleotides not matched to a gene: 10. This CDR3 spans 17 amino acids. Germline loops: CDR1 DFQATT, CDR2 SNEGSKA (reference sequence). The CDR3 protein is CSASSGTGAFGNQPQHF. Written as DNA, the CDR3 is TGCAGTGCTAGTTCTGGGACAGGGGCTTTTGGCAATCAGCCCCAGCATTTT.

This chain uses TRBV14 with TRBJ1-2, with D tentatively TRBD1 (5 bases). CDR1 is SGHDN and CDR2 is FVKESK in the germline V gene. This CDR3 has 14 residues. The V and J ends lost 2 bases and 5 bases respectively, with 12 bases between them. The CDR3 loop reads CASSQHGAVYGYTF. DNA of the CDR3: TGTGCCAGCAGCCAACATGGGGCCGTTTATGGCTACACCTTC.

The rearrangement joins TRBV12-3 or TRBV12-4 to TRBJ1-5, with D possibly TRBD1 on 6 matching bases. The CDR3 loop spans 14 amino acids. V gave up 8 bases and J gave up 3 bases, with 14 bases separating them. The CDR3 loop is CASGGGHPNQPQHF. CDR3 DNA sequence: TGTGCCAGCGGGGGGGGACACCCCAATCAGCCCCAGCATTTT.

This sequence joins TRBV6-2 or TRBV6-3 and TRBJ1-2, with TRBD1 matching 7 bases. Trimming removed 7 bases from V and 8 bases from J; junction bases left unmatched: 7. This CDR3 is 12 amino acids long. CDR1 MNHEY and CDR2 SVGEGT come from the germline V gene. The CDR3 nucleotides are TGTGCCAGCATGACAGGGATGAGGGGCTACACCTTC. As protein: CASMTGMRGYTF.

V gene TRBV15 combines with J gene TRBJ1-4; no clear D. Germline V lookup: CDR1 LNHNV, CDR2 YYDKDF (reference sequence). V lost 0 bases to trimming and J lost 5 bases, with 7 bases between them. The CDR3 sequence is 14 residues long. This CDR3 reads CATSRDPGNEKLFF. The CDR3 nucleotides read TGTGCCACCAGCAGAGATCCGGGGAATGAAAAACTGTTTTTT.

The chain has TRBV20-1 and TRBJ2-5; D gene unclear. CDR3 length: 14 residues. Germline CDR1 reads DFQATT; CDR2 reads SNEGSKA (reference sequence). V lost 3 bases and J 2 bases, leaving 13 bases between the germline ends. CDR3 DNA sequence: TGCAGTGCTAGCACCGGTGGCCAACAAGAGACCCAGTACTTC. Protein sequence: CSASTGGQQETQYF.

This sequence joins TRBV28 and TRBJ1-5; D is ambiguous. CDR1 is MDHEN, CDR2 SYDVKM, per germline. This CDR3 comprises 13 residues. Trimming cost V 3 bases and J 7 bases, with 10 bases left between them. Written as DNA, the CDR3 is TGTGCCAGCAGTTTTTTTGGCGGGCAGCCCCAGCATTTT. The encoded protein is CASSFFGGQPQHF.

This clonotype was seen only a few times. The chain employs TRBV6-1 and TRBJ1-2; D ambiguous. CDR1 is MNHNS, CDR2 SASEGT, per germline. The CDR3 loop spans 17 amino acids. The V end was cut by 2 bases, the J end by 4 bases, with 20 bases between. The CDR3 reads CASSESPPGSLGYGYTF. CDR3 sequence (DNA): TGTGCCAGCAGTGAATCCCCCCCAGGCTCCCTCGGCTATGGCTACACCTTC.

The table lists this clonotype with a few counts. The rearrangement uses TRBV20-1 and TRBJ2-3; 9 bases are shared with TRBD2. Trimming removed 3 bases from V and 3 bases from J; junction bases left unmatched: 4. From germline, CDR1 is DFQATT and CDR2 SNEGSKA (reference sequence). There are 14 residues in the CDR3. CDR3 nucleotide sequence: TGCAGTGCTAGTGCTAGCGGGAATACAGATACGCAGTATTTT. Amino acid sequence: CSASASGNTDTQYF.

The rearrangement uses TRBV6-5 and TRBJ2-7, with D uncertain. Germline CDR1 is MNHEY and CDR2 is SVGAGI. The CDR3 consists of 14 residues. The V end was cut by 4 bases, the J end by 1 base, with 11 bases between. Written as DNA, the CDR3 is TGTGCCAGCAGTTTTGTACACAGATCCTACGAGCAGTACTTC. It codes for CASSFVHRSYEQYF.

This clonotype rates as medium-sized. The rearrangement joins TRBV10-3 to TRBJ1-5, with 8 bases that match TRBD1. The CDR3 contains 14 residues. The J segment lost 2 bases and the V segment lost 10 bases, leaving 7 bases of the junction unmatched. Germline V gene lookup returns CDR1 ENHRY and CDR2 SYGVKD. This CDR3 reads CATQGARGNQPQHF. As DNA, the CDR3 is TGTGCCACCCAGGGGGCTAGAGGCAATCAGCCCCAGCATTTT.

This clonotype was picked up a small number of times. V is TRBV12-5 and J is TRBJ1-5, with D perhaps matching TRBD1 (5 bases). Looked up from germline, CDR1 is LGHNT and CDR2 is FRNRAP. This CDR3 contains 12 residues. The V end lost 1 base, the J end lost 7 bases, and 5 bases lay between the germline ends. The chain's CDR3 is CASGLGGQPQHF. For the CDR3, the DNA is TGTGCTAGTGGTTTGGGGGGCCAGCCCCAGCATTTT.

V is TRBV7-2 and J is TRBJ2-2, with D uncertain. V was clipped by 5 bases and J by 0 bases, with 10 bases between them. CDR1 and CDR2 (germline): SGHTA, FQGNSA. The CDR3 sequence is 15 residues long. The CDR3 is CASSLWATNTGELFF. The CDR3 nucleotides read TGTGCCAGCAGCCTTTGGGCCACGAACACCGGGGAGCTGTTTTTT. The whole variable domain, remainder taken from reference TRBV7-2 and TRBJ2-2, is GAGVSQSPSNKVTEKGKDVELRCDPISGHTALYWYRQSLGQGLEFLIYFQGNSAPDKSGLPSDRFSAERTGGSVSTLTIQRTQQEDSAVYLCASSLWATNTGELFFGEGSRLTVL.